This TCR beta chain was observed in a study of early T cells in non-severe SARS-CoV-2 infection. This clonotype was seen ten or more times. In the library, individual cDNA molecules carried attached unique molecular identifiers. Each CDR3 protein is one row after TCRdb ran MiXCR on the 5' RACE reads. The repertoire holds around 55,000 distinct CDR3 sequences, with approximately 13% as singletons. The CDR3 is made up of 17 amino acids. Trimming pared 3 bases from V and 0 bases from J, leaving 12 bases between. The germline CDR1 and CDR2 sequences are MNHNS and SASEGT. This rearrangement joins TRBV6-1 to TRBJ2-6, with D unclear. Sample: whole blood. This TCR was recovered from an adult who was a healthcare worker with PCR-confirmed SARS-CoV-2 infection or an uninfected control (not recorded which). In DNA form, the CDR3 reads TGTGCCAGCAGTGACGGACGGCCCCCCTCTGGGGCCAACGTCCTGACTTTC. Translated, it gives CASSDGRPPSGANVLTF.